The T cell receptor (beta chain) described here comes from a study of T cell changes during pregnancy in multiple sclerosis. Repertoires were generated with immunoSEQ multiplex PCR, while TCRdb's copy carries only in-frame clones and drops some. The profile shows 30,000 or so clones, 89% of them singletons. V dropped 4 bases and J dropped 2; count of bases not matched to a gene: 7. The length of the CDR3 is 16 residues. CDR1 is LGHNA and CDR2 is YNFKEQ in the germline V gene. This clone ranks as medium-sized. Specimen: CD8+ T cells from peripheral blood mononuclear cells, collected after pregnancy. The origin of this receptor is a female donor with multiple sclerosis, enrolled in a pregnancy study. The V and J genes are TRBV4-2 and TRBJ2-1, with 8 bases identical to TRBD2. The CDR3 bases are TGTGCCAGCAGCCCAGAAAGCGGGGGCACCTACAATGAGCAGTTCTTC. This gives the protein CASSPESGGTYNEQFF.